Detailed here is one T cell receptor (beta chain). TCRdb keeps only in-frame clones here, not all; method: immunoSEQ multiplex PCR. The repertoire includes roughly 2,000,000 clones, about 95% of them detected once, and 0.95% to 1.5% sits in the top ten. This sample was included in a study of shared clonotypes between healthy human individuals. Naive CD8 isolation took CD45RO-negative cells positively selected for CCR7 and excluded terminally differentiated effector memory CD45RA+ cells. V was pared by 8 bases and J by 0 bases, with 3 bases of the junction left unmatched. The CDR3 is made up of 14 amino acids. The germline V gene has CDR1 MDHEN and CDR2 SYDVKM.

The chain uses TRBV28 and TRBJ1-3, with TRBD1 matching 8 bases. The source material was naive CD8+ T cells sorted from blood. This TCR derives from a man aged 18 to 30 in good health. DNA of the CDR3: TGTGCCAGCCTCGACAGGGGCTCTGGAAACACCATATATTTT. Its translation is CASLDRGSGNTIYF. Filled out from reference TRBV28 and TRBJ1-3, the complete variable domain reads DVKVTQSSRYLVKRTGEKVFLECVQDMDHENMFWYRQDPGLGLRLIYFSYDVKMKEKGDIPEGYSVSREKKERFSLILESASTNQTSMYLCASLDRGSGNTIYFGEGSWLTVV.